The TCR beta chain described here comes from a study of a mutant IDH1 vaccine in newly diagnosed glioma. On this clone itself: The antigen is undetermined.

Time point of the sample: week 11, during vaccination. One vaccine dose held 300 ug of mutant IDH1 20-mer peptide and came with topical imiquimod. This CDR3 region has 18 residues. Using immunoSEQ multiplex PCR, the repertoire was profiled, and TCRdb retains in-frame clones only, with some absent. The data contain under 150,000 clones, roughly 75% of them singletons. The source was PBMCs, collected from a glioma patient whose treatment included an IDH1 peptide vaccine. The gene calls are TRBV21-1 and TRBJ2-5; TRBD2, the table's D call, was not compared with the DNA. TRBV21-1 is given as a pseudogene. The receptor was isolated from a middle-aged man with glioma. The CDR3 is CASSKVGRDSGMGETQYF. DNA of the CDR3: TGTGCCAGCAGCAAAGTTGGTCGGGATAGCGGGATGGGAGAGACCCAGTACTTC.